These 16 T cell receptor beta chains were sequenced from one sample in a study of shared clonotypes between healthy human individuals. The data were produced by immunoSEQ multiplex PCR, yet TCRdb's version contains in-frame clones alone and is incomplete. The sample consists of around 940,000 clones, roughly 72% of them appearing once. Sequenced material: memory CD4+ T cells sorted from blood. Subset reported: CD45RA-negative fraction. The receptors here all came from a man between 18 and 35 years old in good health.

The chain is built from TRBV7-9 and TRBJ1-1; no clear D gene. The CDR3 is 12 amino acids. Trimming removed 9 bases at V and 9 bases at J, with 17 bases between. From germline, CDR1 is SEHNR and CDR2 FQNEAQ (reference sequence). The CDR3 protein is CASGRGNEQAFF. CDR3 in DNA: TGTGCCAGTGGGCGGGGAAATGAACAAGCTTTCTTT.

This sequence joins TRBV6-5 and TRBJ1-5; D is unclear. Germline assignment: CDR1 MNHEY and CDR2 SVGAGI. This CDR3 region has 14 residues. With 7 bases removed from V and 0 bases from J, the gap between germline ends came to 10 bases. DNA of the CDR3: TGTGCCAGCATGGCAGGTCTTAGCAATCAGCCCCAGCATTTT. It yields the protein CASMAGLSNQPQHF.

J is TRBJ1-2 and V is TRBV5-4, with unresolved D. The CDR3 sequence is 15 residues long. Germline V CDR1 and CDR2: SGHNT, YYREEE (reference sequence). Trimming took 5 bases from V and 5 from J, leaving 19 bases between them. The CDR3 loop is CASRTWWGPIYGYTF. The DNA of the CDR3 is TGTGCCAGCAGGACTTGGTGGGGTCCTATATATGGCTACACCTTC.

J is TRBJ1-3 and V is TRBV6-1, with a tentative D call TRBD1 (5 bases). The CDR3 sequence is 16 residues long. Trimming removed 4 bases from V and 2 bases from J, with 15 bases in between. Germline CDR1 and CDR2: MNHNS and SASEGT. The CDR3 sequence is CASSVAGRGPGNTIYF. DNA for the CDR3: TGTGCCAGCAGTGTAGCGGGGCGCGGTCCTGGAAACACCATATATTTT.

The chain joins TRBV5-4 to TRBJ1-1, with D unresolved. CDR3 length: 13 residues. Trimming removed 4 bases from V and 3 bases from J, with 10 bases in between. Germline V gene lookup returns CDR1 SGHNT and CDR2 YYREEE (reference sequence). The CDR3 reads CASSTVDDTEAFF. In DNA, the CDR3 is TGTGCCAGCAGCACGGTAGACGACACTGAAGCTTTCTTT.

The CDR3 DNA reads as TGTGCCACCAGCAGAGATGTGACAGGGGGCATAAAGGCTTTCTTT. Translating it yields CATSRDVTGGIKAFF. This chain links TRBV15 with TRBJ1-1; 10 bases are a match to TRBD1. The CDR3 sequence is 15 residues long. V dropped 0 bases and J dropped 11; count of bases not matched to a gene: 9. Germline values: CDR1 LNHNV, CDR2 YYDKDF (reference sequence).

V and J are TRBV10-3 and TRBJ2-3; 10 bases align to TRBD2. Per germline, CDR1 ENHRY and CDR2 SYGVKD. The J segment lost 4 bases and the V segment lost 6 bases, leaving 10 bases of the junction unmatched. The CDR3 length is 16 residues. The CDR3 nucleotides are TGTGCCATCAGAGAAAAAGCGGGAGGGGGAGCAGATACGCAGTATTTT. Amino acid sequence: CAIREKAGGGADTQYF.

The chain combines TRBV19 with TRBJ2-1, with TRBD2 as a possible D gene (6 bases). Germline V CDR1 and CDR2: LNHDA, SQIVND (reference sequence). This CDR3 contains 15 residues. Trimming shortened V by 5 bases and J by 2 bases, and 13 bases separated the two germline ends. The CDR3 DNA sequence: TGTGCCAGTAGTTCGGGACTCTCGGCCTACAATGAGCAGTTCTTC. Translated, it gives CASSSGLSAYNEQFF. The full variable domain, with the rest looked up from reference TRBV19 and TRBJ2-1, is DGGITQSPKYLFRKEGQNVTLSCEQNLNHDAMYWYRQDPGQGLRLIYYSQIVNDFQKGDIAEGYSVSREKKESFPLTVTSAQKNPTAFYLCASSSGLSAYNEQFFGPGTRLTVL.

V is TRBV6-5 and J is TRBJ2-3; TRBD2 matches at 8 bases. The germline gives CDR1 MNHEY, CDR2 SVGAGI. The CDR3 extends over 16 amino acids. V lost 0 bases and J lost 4; bases outside the gene matches: 6. The CDR3, as DNA: TGTGCCAGCAGTTACTCTGGCGGGGGGAACGCAGATACGCAGTATTTT. Residues: CASSYSGGGNADTQYF.

The chain has TRBV5-1 and TRBJ2-7; 9 bases line up with TRBD1. CDR1 and CDR2 from the germline V gene are SGHRS and YFSETQ. V lost 4 bases to trimming and J lost 2 bases; unmatched junction nucleotides: 7. The CDR3 sequence is 15 residues long. The CDR3 protein is CASSRGQGNAYEQYF. The DNA of the CDR3 is TGCGCCAGCAGCCGTGGACAGGGGAACGCCTACGAGCAGTACTTC. The whole variable domain, remainder taken from reference TRBV5-1 and TRBJ2-7, is KAGVTQTPRYLIKTRGQQVTLSCSPISGHRSVSWYQQTPGQGLQFLFEYFSETQRNKGNFPGRFSGRQFSNSRSEMNVSTLELGDSALYLCASSRGQGNAYEQYFGPGTRLTVT.

This clone occurred a few times. V gene TRBV30 combines with J gene TRBJ2-1; TRBD2 matches at 12 bases. Germline V gene lookup returns CDR1 GTSNPN and CDR2 SVGIG (reference sequence). With 4 bases clipped from V and 6 bases from J, the junction kept 7 bases outside the gene matches. This CDR3 has 15 amino acids. CDR3 loop: CAWNKLAGGGNEQFF. Here the CDR3 DNA reads TGTGCCTGGAACAAACTAGCGGGAGGCGGCAATGAGCAGTTCTTC.

The chain recombines TRBV5-1 with TRBJ2-2; 8 nucleotides line up with TRBD1. Trimming took 2 bases from V and 5 from J; bases not matched to a gene: 8. The CDR3 sequence is 16 residues long. Germline V lookup: CDR1 SGHRS, CDR2 YFSETQ. The chain's CDR3 is CASSLPGQVGTGELFF. The CDR3 nucleotides read TGCGCCAGCAGCTTACCGGGACAGGTGGGAACCGGGGAGCTGTTTTTT.

On this clone itself: An end of the junction differs from the germline gene, which may be a read error. The chain carries TRBV29-1 and TRBJ2-3; D is unresolved. This CDR3 spans 13 amino acids. Germline V lookup: CDR1 SQVTM, CDR2 ANQGSEA. CDR3 protein: CSVEVPGTDTQYF. In DNA form, the CDR3 reads TGCAGCGTGGAAGTTCCCGGCACAGATACGCAGTATTTT.

The V call is TRBV27, the J call TRBJ1-5, with TRBD1 as a possible D gene (6 bases). The V end was cut by 3 bases, the J end by 6 bases, with 18 bases between. The CDR3 is 16 amino acids. CDR1 and CDR2 (germline): MNHEY, SMNVEV (reference sequence). Here the CDR3 reads CASSFNRDKQSQPQHF. The CDR3 DNA is TGTGCCAGCAGTTTCAACCGGGACAAACAAAGTCAGCCCCAGCATTTT.

The chain employs TRBV5-1 and TRBJ2-3, with 7 bases fitting TRBD1. The V and J ends lost 0 bases and 0 bases, in that order; junction bases with no gene match: 7. The CDR3 covers 17 residues. CDR1 SGHRS and CDR2 YFSETQ come from the germline V gene. Written as DNA, the CDR3 is TGCGCCAGCAGCTTGGCCATAGGGGGCGGGAGCACAGATACGCAGTATTTT. It specifies CASSLAIGGGSTDTQYF.

This rearrangement joins TRBV5-1 to TRBJ2-1; D perhaps matches TRBD2 (6 bases). This CDR3 spans 14 amino acids. Looked up from germline, CDR1 is SGHRS and CDR2 is YFSETQ. The germline V and J ends were trimmed by 3 bases and 5 bases, with 12 bases remaining between them. This CDR3 is CASSSGEVNNEQFF. The DNA of the CDR3 is TGCGCCAGCAGCTCCGGGGAGGTTAACAATGAGCAGTTCTTC.